Listed below are T cell receptor beta chains from one sample, sequenced in a study of cytomegalovirus exposure and HLA in healthy donors. Method: immunoSEQ multiplex PCR; TCRdb's copy keeps in-frame clones and lacks some. The table includes under 70,000 clones, 68% detected once. The specimen sequenced was PBMCs. All receptors derive from a woman in her twenties or thirties in good health and CMV-seronegative. The CDR3 runs from the conserved cysteine through the conserved F or W. D genes are given only for firm matches. Expanded clones are given a class, and other clones once, few, many or no size at all.

size | J | length | D | V | DNA | CDR3
. | TRBJ2-3 | 14 | TRBD2 | TRBV5-1 | TGCGCCAGCAGCTTGGGACTAGCGACAGATACGCAGTATTTT | CASSLGLATDTQYF
. | TRBJ1-6 | 16 | TRBD1 | TRBV7-3 | TGTGCCAGCAGCTCCTCAGGGGGCTCGGTCTCTTCACCCCTCCACTTT | CASSSSGGSVSSPLHF
. | TRBJ1-4 | 16 | . | TRBV7-2 | TGTGCCAGCAGCTTAGACTTTGCAGGGTCTAATGAAAAACTGTTTTTT | CASSLDFAGSNEKLFF
. | TRBJ1-5 | 17 | TRBD1 | TRBV30 | TGTGCCTGGAGTGTCCCGGTGACAGGGATTAGCAATCAGCCCCAGCATTTT | CAWSVPVTGISNQPQHF
. | TRBJ2-5 | 15 | . | TRBV19 | TGTGCCACCAGAGGGAAAGGGGGAAATTTGGAGACCCAGTACTTC | CATRGKGGNLETQYF
once | TRBJ2-3 | 12 | . | TRBV2 | TGTGCCAGCAGTGATTGGCCGAGCGCGCAGTATTTT | CASSDWPSAQYF
. | TRBJ1-5 | 14 | TRBD1 | TRBV19 | TGTGCCAGCTCAGGGGGCCTGGGCAATCAGCCCCAGCATTTT | CASSGGLGNQPQHF
. | TRBJ2-2 | 14 | . | TRBV6-1 | TGTGCCAGCAGAGTGGACAGCTACACCGGGGAGCTGTTTTTT | CASRVDSYTGELFF
. | TRBJ2-1 | 15 | TRBD1 | TRBV7-2 | TGTGCCAGCAGCTTAGGAGGGGGCATCGGCTATGAGCAGTTCTTC | CASSLGGGIGYEQFF
. | TRBJ1-4 | 13 | . | TRBV6-6 | TGTGCCAGCAGTTACACGCAGGGAGGAAAACTGTTTTTT | CASSYTQGGKLFF
. | TRBJ1-5 | 15 | . | TRBV7-2 | TGTGCCAGCAGCTTATCTTGGGGGAGGGATCAGCCCCAGCATTTT | CASSLSWGRDQPQHF
. | TRBJ1-4 | 15 | TRBD1 | TRBV19 | TGTGCCAGTAGTACTCGACAGGGGAGGGGGGAAAAACTGTTTTTT | CASSTRQGRGEKLFF
. | TRBJ1-1 | 13 | . | TRBV25-1 | TGTGCCAGCAGTGAGGTCGGGGGCACTGAAGCTTTCTTT | CASSEVGGTEAFF
. | TRBJ2-7 | 14 | TRBD1 | TRBV4-3 | TGCGCCAGCAGCCAAGGGGACAGGGCACCCGAGCAGTACTTC | CASSQGDRAPEQYF
few | TRBJ1-2 | 11 | . | TRBV28 | TGTGCCAGTGGCAGGGAGGGTGGCTACACCTTC | CASGREGGYTF
. | TRBJ1-2 | 13 | . | TRBV9 | TGTGCCAGCAGCGTAGATCCGGGGGAAGGCTACACCTTC | CASSVDPGEGYTF
. | TRBJ1-6 | 15 | . | TRBV5-1 | TGCGCCAGCAGCTTAACCAGGTTCTTAAATTCACCCCTCCACTTT | CASSLTRFLNSPLHF
. | TRBJ1-3 | 14 | TRBD1 | TRBV7-9 | TGTGCCAGCAGACCCGGGACAGTTGGAAACACCATATATTTT | CASRPGTVGNTIYF
. | TRBJ1-3 | 16 | . | TRBV7-2 | TGTGCCAGCAGCTTAGATCGGTCGATCTCTGGAAACACCATATATTTT | CASSLDRSISGNTIYF
. | TRBJ1-1 | 12 | TRBD1 | TRBV9 | TGTGCCAGCAGCGGCAGGGGGACCGAAGCTTTCTTT | CASSGRGTEAFF
. | TRBJ2-3 | 15 | . | TRBV28 | TGTGCCAGCAGGTATAGCGGAGCCAGCACAGATACGCAGTATTTT | CASRYSGASTDTQYF
. | TRBJ1-1 | 13 | . | TRBV27 | TGTGCCAGCAGTCAACAGGGGAACACTGAAGCTTTCTTT | CASSQQGNTEAFF
few | TRBJ1-2 | 15 | TRBD1 | TRBV4-2 | TGTGCCAGCAGCCAAGGATTGGGACAGAAATATGGCTACACCTTC | CASSQGLGQKYGYTF
. | TRBJ1-3 | 17 | TRBD1 | TRBV4-2 | TGTGCCAGCAGCCAAGGGCGGGACAGATCGAGGGGAAACACCATATATTTT | CASSQGRDRSRGNTIYF
. | TRBJ1-2 | 14 | TRBD1 | TRBV11-2 | TGTGCCAGCAGCTTAGTTGGGACAGGGGTAGGCTACACCTTC | CASSLVGTGVGYTF
. | TRBJ2-1 | 15 | . | TRBV9 | TGTGCCAGCAGCCCCCGCAGGACAGCAGGGGATGAGCAGTTCTTC | CASSPRRTAGDEQFF
. | TRBJ1-4 | 15 | . | TRBV4-1 | TGCGCCAGCAGCCATCCGAGCAGGGTAAAGGAAAAACTGTTTTTT | CASSHPSRVKEKLFF
. | TRBJ2-7 | 13 | . | TRBV7-9 | TGTGCCAGCAGTCGACAGGAAACCTACGAGCAGTACTTC | CASSRQETYEQYF
. | TRBJ2-1 | 17 | . | TRBV12-2 | TGTGCAAGTCGCTTAAAAACCCGCAACAGCTCCTACAATGAGCAGTTCTTC | CASRLKTRNSSYNEQFF
. | TRBJ2-5 | 13 | . | TRBV5-1 | TGCGCCAGCAGAAGACAGAACCAAGAGACCCAGTACTTC | CASRRQNQETQYF
. | TRBJ2-6 | 15 | . | TRBV29-1 | TGCAGCGTTGATGGCGGGGATGGTGGGGCCAACGTCCTGACTTTC | CSVDGGDGGANVLTF
. | TRBJ2-5 | 13 | . | TRBV28 | TGTGCCAGTCTGGAGGGGGCTAGGGAGACCCAGTACTTC | CASLEGARETQYF
. | TRBJ2-5 | 13 | . | TRBV4-3 | TGCGCCAGCTCCGACGGGGTTCAAGAGACCCAGTACTTC | CASSDGVQETQYF
. | TRBJ2-1 | 15 | TRBD2 | TRBV6-5 | TGTGCCACCAAACGCAGTACTAGCGGGGGTTATGAGCAGTTCTTC | CATKRSTSGGYEQFF
. | TRBJ2-2 | 13 | . | TRBV19 | TGTGCCAGTATTCGGGCGAACACCGGGGAGCTGTTTTTT | CASIRANTGELFF
once | TRBJ2-1 | 13 | TRBD1 | TRBV7-2 | TGTGCCAGCAGCAACCGGGACAGCCGGCTTCAGTTCTTC | CASSNRDSRLQFF